This entry lists 4 T cell receptor beta chains sequenced from one sample in a study of monozygotic twins with inflammatory bowel disease. TCRdb reprocessed the 5' RACE reads and keeps a single row for each CDR3 protein, giving no DNA. The sample's table shows hundreds of thousands of distinct CDR3 sequences. Material for sequencing was blood. These receptors all stem from a human donor with ulcerative colitis or Crohn's disease, or a healthy co-twin of an affected twin (not recorded which).

The V gene is TRBV20-1, the J gene TRBJ2-4. This CDR3 is built from 12 residues. Germline CDR1 and CDR2: DFQATT and SNEGSKA (reference sequence). The CDR3 is CSVQWTENMQYF.

The chain recombines TRBV6-5 with TRBJ1-1; no DNA is available, so the TRBD1 call from TCRdb remains unchecked. Per the germline V gene, CDR1 is MNHEY and CDR2 is SVGAGI. This CDR3 spans 15 amino acids. CDR3 loop: CASSYTGSKGLEAFF.

The chain joins TRBV10-3 to TRBJ2-3. Germline CDR1 is ENHRY and CDR2 is SYGVKD. The CDR3 covers 15 residues. Here the CDR3 reads CAISESTSSTDTQYF.

The rearrangement uses TRBV5-1 and TRBJ2-2; TCRdb indicates TRBD1, and absent DNA this call remains unverified. CDR1 and CDR2 from the germline V gene are SGHRS and YFSETQ. CDR3 length: 16 residues. This CDR3 is CASSHIYGQGTGELFF.